These 27 T cell receptor beta chains share one sample of origin, sequenced in a study of cytomegalovirus exposure and HLA in healthy donors. PCR was performed using 60 Vbeta and 13 Jbeta primers. TCRdb keeps only in-frame clones here, not all; method: immunoSEQ multiplex PCR. The sample holds about 140,000 clones, over 60% seen once. The specimen was PBMCs. These receptors came from a male donor in good health and CMV-seropositive.

The chain joins TRBV10-1 to TRBJ2-3; weak D call: TRBD1 (5 bases). Germline V gives CDR1 WNHNN, CDR2 SYGVQD (reference sequence). This CDR3 has 15 residues. Trimming cost V 4 bases and J 4 bases, with 15 bases left between them. The CDR3 sequence is CASSAKGMSADTQYF. The CDR3 bases are TGCGCCAGCAGTGCCAAGGGGATGAGCGCAGATACGCAGTATTTT.

This sequence joins TRBV7-9 and TRBJ2-7; D remains ambiguous. Trimming removed 5 bases from V and 7 bases from J, with 9 bases in between. Germline assignment: CDR1 SEHNR and CDR2 FQNEAQ (reference sequence). This CDR3 has 11 residues. CDR3 bases: TGTGCCAGCAGCCCACAGACAGAGCAGTACTTC. This encodes CASSPQTEQYF.

This chain connects TRBV5-1 to TRBJ1-2; perhaps TRBD1 as D (5 bases). Germline V gene lookup returns CDR1 SGHRS and CDR2 YFSETQ. V shed 8 bases and J shed 4 bases, with 15 bases lying between them. The CDR3 spans 13 residues. CDR3 sequence (DNA): TGCGCCAGTATGGACACATTGGGCTATGGCTACACCTTC. Translation: CASMDTLGYGYTF.

The chain joins TRBV15 to TRBJ2-7; 10 nucleotides line up with TRBD1. The CDR3 loop spans 15 amino acids. V trimming: 1 base; J trimming: 6 bases; junction bases outside the gene matches: 6. Germline CDR1 reads LNHNV; CDR2 reads YYDKDF (reference sequence). This chain's CDR3 is CATSRGGQGGGEQYF. The CDR3 DNA sequence: TGTGCCACCAGCAGAGGCGGACAGGGGGGAGGCGAGCAGTACTTC.

This clone was seen only once. The J gene is TRBJ1-1, the V gene TRBV6-5, with a possible D match to TRBD1 (6 bases). Germline assignment: CDR1 MNHEY and CDR2 SVGAGI. Trimming cost V 0 bases and J 4 bases, with 9 bases left between them. This CDR3 region has 14 residues. The CDR3: CASSYSGGSTEAFF. The CDR3 nucleotides read TGTGCCAGCAGTTACTCAGGGGGAAGCACTGAAGCTTTCTTT.

The rearrangement uses TRBV4-1 and TRBJ2-7; D is possibly TRBD2 (5 bases). The CDR3 runs to 15 residues. Germline V lookup: CDR1 MGHRA, CDR2 YSYEKL. Trimming cost V 0 bases and J 2 bases, with 11 bases left between them. CDR3 sequence reads: CASSQDASLTYEQYF. The CDR3 region has the DNA TGCGCCAGCAGCCAAGATGCTAGCCTAACCTACGAGCAGTACTTC.

V gene TRBV6-6 combines with J gene TRBJ2-4, with 9 bases aligning to TRBD1. The CDR3 contains 16 residues. The germline V gene has CDR1 MNHNY and CDR2 SVGAGI (reference sequence). Trimming took 2 bases from V and 6 from J; bases not matched to a gene: 8. The DNA of the CDR3 is TGTGCCAGCAGTTACACTCACAGGGGGCACGGAAACATTCAGTACTTC. Translated: CASSYTHRGHGNIQYF.

The CDR3 DNA sequence: TGCGCCAGCAGCTCCCAAGTAGCGGGGGACCAAGAGACCCAGTACTTC. The encoded protein is CASSSQVAGDQETQYF. This chain joins TRBV5-1 and TRBJ2-5; 9 bases are a match to TRBD2. CDR3 size: 16 residues. J lost 0 bases, V lost 3 bases, and 6 bases had no gene match. CDR1 SGHRS and CDR2 YFSETQ come from the germline V gene.

V and J are TRBV21-1 and TRBJ1-1; the table's D call TRBD1 went unverified against the DNA. TRBV21-1 is a pseudogene. The CDR3 spans 14 residues. The CDR3 DNA reads as TGTGCCAGCAGCAAAGCTTCCAGGAACACTGAAGCTTTCTTT. It specifies CASSKASRNTEAFF.

The chain uses TRBV10-3 and TRBJ1-1; 8 bases align to TRBD1. Trimming took 5 bases from V and 1 from J; bases not matched to a gene: 18. CDR1 ENHRY and CDR2 SYGVKD come from the germline V gene. This CDR3 is 19 amino acids long. CDR3 protein: CAISQGPGQASGTNTEAFF. In DNA, the CDR3 is TGTGCCATCAGTCAGGGACCGGGACAGGCTTCAGGGACGAACACTGAAGCTTTCTTT.

The rearrangement links TRBV9 to TRBJ1-1; D is uncertain. V was clipped by 0 bases and J by 1 base, with 7 bases between them. CDR1 SGDLS and CDR2 YYNGEE come from the germline V gene. The CDR3 has 14 residues. The CDR3 bases are TGTGCCAGCAGCGTAGGTTCAGGGAACACTGAAGCTTTCTTT. The encoded protein is CASSVGSGNTEAFF. The full variable domain, completed using reference TRBV9 and TRBJ1-1, is DSGVTQTPKHLITATGQRVTLRCSPRSGDLSVYWYQQSLDQGLQFLIQYYNGEERAKGNILERFSAQQFPDLHSELNLSSLELGDSALYFCASSVGSGNTEAFFGQGTRLTVV.

This rearrangement joins TRBV27 to TRBJ2-7, with TRBD1 identical over 7 bases. Germline-derived CDR1 and CDR2 are MNHEY and SMNVEV (reference sequence). The CDR3 is made up of 17 amino acids. V lost 0 bases and J lost 6; bases outside the gene matches: 14. CDR3 bases: TGTGCCAGCAGTTTATCCTGGGGGAACAGGGGTTACCTCGAGCAGTACTTC. Amino acid sequence: CASSLSWGNRGYLEQYF.

V is TRBV6-5 and J is TRBJ2-1, with TRBD2 matching over 8 bases. The CDR3 has 14 residues. Germline CDR1 and CDR2: MNHEY and SVGAGI. The V and J ends lost 5 bases and 5 bases, in that order; junction bases with no gene match: 5. CDR3 protein: CASSTPTSDNEQFF. DNA of the CDR3: TGTGCCAGCAGTACCCCGACTAGCGACAATGAGCAGTTCTTC.

V usage is TRBV19 and J usage is TRBJ1-1; maybe TRBD1 (5 bases). The CDR3 loop spans 13 amino acids. From germline, CDR1 is LNHDA and CDR2 SQIVND (reference sequence). The V end was cut by 3 bases, the J end by 5 bases, with 10 bases between. The CDR3 sequence: CASSIGGKTEAFF. The CDR3 DNA reads as TGTGCCAGTAGTATCGGGGGGAAAACTGAAGCTTTCTTT.

The chain employs TRBV19 and TRBJ1-3; 8 nucleotides match TRBD1. Germline CDR1 and CDR2: LNHDA and SQIVND (reference sequence). CDR3 length equals 14 residues. J gave up 2 bases and V 5 bases, and 2 bases lay outside the gene matches. The CDR3 spells CASSATGAGNTIYF. In DNA form, the CDR3 reads TGTGCCAGTAGTGCGACAGGGGCTGGAAACACCATATATTTT.

V and J are TRBV5-1 and TRBJ2-1; the D is unclear. The length of the CDR3 is 13 residues. V lost 0 bases to trimming and J lost 5 bases, with 6 bases between them. Germline lookup yields CDR1 SGHRS and CDR2 YFSETQ. CDR3 coding DNA: TGCGCCAGCAGCTTGGGAGGTCACAATGAGCAGTTCTTC. Residues: CASSLGGHNEQFF.

The CDR3 protein is CASSRTSGRALDTQYF. CDR3 DNA sequence: TGTGCCAGCAGCCGGACTAGCGGGAGGGCCCTGGATACGCAGTATTTT. The chain employs TRBV5-4 and TRBJ2-3, with 15 bases aligning to TRBD2. The CDR3 extends over 16 amino acids. V gave up 4 bases and J gave up 6 bases; unmatched junction bases: 6. Germline V gene sequence: CDR1 SGHNT, CDR2 YYREEE (reference sequence).

The V call is TRBV6-4, the J call TRBJ2-2, with a possible D match to TRBD1 (6 bases). There are 13 residues in the CDR3. Germline CDR1 reads MRHNA; CDR2 reads SNTAGT. Trimming left V 2 bases short and J 5 bases short, with 6 bases between. CDR3 amino acids: CASSDRGTGELFF. CDR3 coding DNA: TGTGCCAGCAGTGACAGGGGGACCGGGGAGCTGTTTTTT.

This clone was counted a single time. This chain joins TRBV27 and TRBJ2-2, with TRBD2 matching 8 bases. CDR1 MNHEY and CDR2 SMNVEV come from the germline V gene (reference sequence). The CDR3 spans 17 residues. The V and J ends lost 5 bases and 3 bases, in that order; junction bases with no gene match: 11. The CDR3 region has the DNA TGTGCCAGCAGTCGACTCTTTCGGGGGGGGTACACCGGGGAGCTGTTTTTT. Amino acids: CASSRLFRGGYTGELFF.

The chain links TRBV19 to TRBJ2-1; 7 positions agree with TRBD2. The V segment lost 10 bases and the J segment 4 bases; nucleotides outside the gene matches: 7. This CDR3 is 13 amino acids long. In germline, CDR1 is LNHDA, CDR2 SQIVND (reference sequence). The CDR3 DNA reads as TGTGCCACCCTAGCGGACATTTACAATGAGCAGTTCTTC. This codes for CATLADIYNEQFF.

Only one count was recorded for this clone. V usage is TRBV6-5 and J usage is TRBJ2-7; 12 nucleotides agree with TRBD2. Germline CDR1 and CDR2: MNHEY and SVGAGI. The CDR3 length is 14 residues. V was pared by 6 bases and J by 1 base, with 1 base of the junction left unmatched. The CDR3 nucleotides are TGTGCCAGCAGAGGACTAGCGGGATCCTACGAGCAGTACTTC. As protein: CASRGLAGSYEQYF.

This clone was picked up a small number of times. This sequence joins TRBV4-1 and TRBJ1-1; tentatively, D is TRBD1 (5 bases). The CDR3 contains 15 residues. Germline V gene sequence: CDR1 MGHRA, CDR2 YSYEKL. Trimming took 3 bases from V and 1 from J, leaving 12 bases between them. CDR3 coding DNA: TGCGCCAGCAGCCACGAGGCAGGGCGGAACACTGAAGCTTTCTTT. Protein: CASSHEAGRNTEAFF.

The chain is built from TRBV30 and TRBJ1-6; 10 nucleotides align to TRBD1. This CDR3 contains 18 residues. Trimming cost V 0 bases and J 1 base; bases outside gene matches: 6. Germline CDR1 is GTSNPN and CDR2 is SVGIG (reference sequence). Written as DNA, the CDR3 is TGTGCCTGGAGTGTACTTCGGGACAGGGGATCCTATAATTCACCCCTCCACTTT. This gives the protein CAWSVLRDRGSYNSPLHF. Combining the CDR3 with reference TRBV30 and TRBJ1-6 gives the whole variable domain SQTIHQWPATLVQPVGSPLSLECTVEGTSNPNLYWYRQAAGRGLQLLFYSVGIGQISSEVPQNLSASRPQDRQFILSSKKLLLSDSGFYLCAWSVLRDRGSYNSPLHFGNGTRLTVT.

The V and J genes are TRBV25-1 and TRBJ1-4; D perhaps matches TRBD1 (5 bases). Germline V lookup: CDR1 MGHDK, CDR2 SYGVNS. CDR3 length equals 15 residues. V was clipped by 1 base and J by 3 bases, with 9 bases between them. The CDR3 DNA reads as TGTGCCAGCAGTGAATCAGGGCTTGCTAATGAAAAACTGTTTTTT. This gives the protein CASSESGLANEKLFF.

J is TRBJ1-1 and V is TRBV19, with TRBD1 identical over 9 bases. CDR3 length equals 13 residues. The trim removed 11 bases at V and 0 bases at J, leaving 4 bases unmatched. Germline V CDR1 and CDR2: LNHDA, SQIVND (reference sequence). CDR3 sequence (DNA): TGTGCCTCGGGACAGGGTCTGAACACTGAAGCTTTCTTT. It specifies CASGQGLNTEAFF.

The chain uses TRBV9 and TRBJ1-2; D not certain. The CDR3 extends over 15 amino acids. Per the germline V gene, CDR1 is SGDLS and CDR2 is YYNGEE. V dropped 0 bases and J dropped 2 bases, with 11 bases sitting between them. In DNA form, the CDR3 reads TGTGCCAGCAGCGTAGGGTCAGGCAGGAACTATGGCTACACCTTC. It yields the protein CASSVGSGRNYGYTF.

This clone turned up a few times. This rearrangement joins TRBV4-3 to TRBJ2-4; 8 bases map to TRBD1. V lost 1 base to trimming and J lost 6 bases; unmatched junction nucleotides: 5. The CDR3 length is 15 residues. Germline V CDR1 and CDR2: LGHNA, YSLEER. The CDR3 is CASSQGHRGRNIQYF. In DNA, the CDR3 is TGCGCCAGCAGCCAAGGTCACAGGGGGAGAAACATTCAGTACTTC.